Listed below are T cell receptor beta chains from one sample, sequenced in a study of OX40 agonist ivuxolimab in advanced cancers. This table comes from immunoSEQ multiplex PCR, and its TCRdb copy is limited to in-frame clones, with some not included. Of some 90,000 clones in the sample, around 91% were seen once. The sample here was CD4+ or CD8+ T cells sorted from blood, taken in a trial of the OX40 agonist ivuxolimab. The receptor set was obtained from an adult with an advanced solid tumor such as melanoma, head and neck, liver or kidney cancer. Both conserved end residues are part of each CDR3. Each record gives: J gene, clone size, D gene, V gene, CDR3 length, CDR3 protein, CDR3 DNA. The D gene is left open where the match is weak. Size tells how often a clone was seen (once, few, many) or the class of an expanded clone, and some rows leave it out.

TRBJ2-7,NA,TRBD2,TRBV9,16,CASSVVASGEAYEQYF,TGTGCCAGCAGCGTAGTTGCGAGCGGGGAAGCCTACGAGCAGTACTTC
TRBJ1-4,NA,TRBD1,TRBV6-6,14,CASSRDRENEKLFF,TGTGCCAGCAGCCGGGACAGGGAAAATGAAAAACTGTTTTTT
TRBJ2-1,once,TRBD2,TRBV6-4,15,CASSEGLAGGSEQFF,TGTGCCAGCAGTGAGGGACTAGCGGGAGGAAGTGAGCAGTTCTTC
TRBJ1-5,few,NA,TRBV19,19,CASSILVGGKGRGNQPQHF,TGTGCCAGTAGTATCCTTGTCGGAGGGAAGGGAAGGGGCAATCAGCCCCAGCATTTT
TRBJ1-4,NA,TRBD1,TRBV5-4,13,CASSSDRVVGLFF,TGTGCCAGCAGCTCGGACAGGGTGGTGGGCCTGTTTTTT
TRBJ2-1,NA,TRBD2,TRBV18,15,CASSPREGSYNEQFF,TGTGCCAGCTCACCGCGGGAGGGGTCCTACAATGAGCAGTTCTTC
TRBJ2-3,NA,TRBD1,TRBV18,12,CASSPDRGIVHF,TGTGCCAGCTCACCGGACAGGGGGATAGTCCATTTT
TRBJ2-7,NA,TRBD2,TRBV19,16,CASSRTSGSGDHEQYF,TGTGCCAGTAGTCGGACTAGCGGGAGTGGGGACCACGAGCAGTACTTC
TRBJ2-2,NA,TRBD2,TRBV4-2,22,CASSQDHGGTSGRKLGTGELFF,TGTGCCAGCAGCCAAGACCACGGGGGGACTAGCGGGAGAAAGTTGGGCACCGGGGAGCTGTTTTTT
TRBJ2-4,NA,TRBD1,TRBV5-8,15,CASSPAQGAGNIQYF,TGTGCCAGCAGCCCTGCACAGGGGGCGGGAAACATTCAGTACTTC
TRBJ2-7,once,TRBD2,TRBV2,15,CASSGEREGPYEQYF,TGTGCCAGCAGTGGGGAGCGGGAGGGACCCTACGAGCAGTACTTC
TRBJ1-1,NA,NA,TRBV10-2,13,CASSRDTYTEAFF,TGCGCCAGCAGCCGGGACACTTACACTGAAGCTTTCTTT
TRBJ2-7,NA,NA,TRBV7-9,15,CASSKPGTALVEQYF,TGTGCCAGCAGTAAACCCGGGACGGCTTTAGTCGAGCAGTACTTC
TRBJ2-5,once,TRBD2,TRBV11-1,15,CASSFSGRAGETQYF,TGTGCCAGCAGCTTTAGCGGGAGGGCTGGGGAGACCCAGTACTTC
TRBJ1-6,NA,NA,TRBV7-3,15,CASSLSAAENSPLHF,TGTGCCAGCAGCTTATCTGCGGCGGAAAATTCACCCCTCCACTTT
TRBJ2-7,NA,TRBD2,TRBV11-2,16,CASSSHSGRAAYEQYF,TGTGCCAGCAGCTCCCATAGCGGGAGGGCCGCTTACGAGCAGTACTTC
TRBJ2-5,NA,TRBD2,TRBV7-2,14,CASSLVREGETQYF,TGTGCCAGCAGCTTAGTTCGGGAGGGCGAGACCCAGTACTTC
TRBJ2-7,few,TRBD2,TRBV5-1,15,CASRTTSGPMYEQYF,TGCGCCAGCAGAACGACTAGCGGACCGATGTACGAGCAGTACTTC
TRBJ2-5,NA,TRBD2,TRBV19,15,CASHYGAGRQEAQYF,TGTGCCAGCCATTATGGAGCGGGACGACAAGAGGCCCAGTACTTC
TRBJ2-1,NA,TRBD2,TRBV7-3,17,CASSPILGGLESHEQFF,TGTGCCAGCAGCCCAATTCTGGGGGGACTAGAGTCGCATGAGCAGTTCTTC
TRBJ2-2,NA,TRBD2,TRBV5-1,19,CASSLGGGLAGGPSGELFF,TGCGCCAGCAGCTTGGGTGGCGGACTAGCGGGAGGGCCCTCCGGGGAGCTGTTTTTT
TRBJ2-5,NA,NA,TRBV5-8,11,CASSLRETQYF,TGTGCCAGCAGCTTGCGAGAGACCCAGTACTTC
TRBJ2-3,once,NA,TRBV28,14,CASPDRLSTDTQYF,TGTGCCAGCCCCGACAGGCTAAGCACAGATACGCAGTATTTT
TRBJ1-1,NA,NA,TRBV5-6,12,CASSPVGTEAFF,TGTGCCAGCAGCCCCGTGGGCACTGAAGCTTTCTTT
TRBJ1-2,NA,NA,TRBV11-2,14,CASSLSRVVSGYTF,TGTGCCAGCAGCTTATCCAGGGTTGTCTCTGGCTACACCTTC
TRBJ2-4,NA,NA,TRBV18,15,CASSPPQGSQNIQYF,TGTGCCAGCTCACCACCCCAGGGGAGCCAAAACATTCAGTACTTC
TRBJ1-5,NA,NA,TRBV19,15,CASSQGRVQNQPQHF,TGTGCCAGTAGTCAAGGCAGGGTGCAAAATCAGCCCCAGCATTTT
TRBJ2-1,NA,TRBD1,TRBV29-1,13,CSVAGTGHNEQFF,TGCAGCGTCGCCGGGACAGGGCACAATGAGCAGTTCTTC
TRBJ1-6,NA,TRBD1,TRBV7-3,15,CASSSTGEGNSPLHF,TGTGCCAGCAGCTCGACAGGGGAAGGTAATTCACCCCTCCACTTT
TRBJ2-3,NA,NA,TRBV7-9,15,CASSPRLAIISSQYF,TGTGCCAGCAGCCCCCGGCTAGCAATAATCTCATCGCAGTATTTT
TRBJ1-2,NA,NA,TRBV19,16,CASSRETGEYNYGYTF,TGTGCCAGTAGTAGGGAGACAGGAGAGTATAACTATGGCTACACCTTC
TRBJ2-1,NA,TRBD1,TRBV18,11,CASSPDRVQFF,TGTGCCAGCTCACCGGACAGGGTTCAGTTCTTC
TRBJ2-7,NA,TRBD1,TRBV28,13,CATERQGGYEQYF,TGTGCCACCGAAAGACAGGGTGGGTACGAGCAGTACTTC
TRBJ2-3,NA,TRBD2,TRBV11-3,16,CASSLLADPVADTQYF,TGTGCCAGCAGTTTACTAGCGGACCCGGTAGCAGATACGCAGTATTTT
TRBJ1-4,NA,TRBD1,TRBV6-1,13,CASSEDRGEKLFF,TGTGCCAGCAGTGAAGACAGGGGGGAAAAACTGTTTTTT
TRBJ2-5,NA,TRBD2,TRBV28,17,CASSLLRSGRRLETQYF,TGTGCCAGCAGTTTATTGAGGAGCGGGAGGCGGCTGGAGACCCAGTACTTC
TRBJ2-2,NA,NA,TRBV7-2,13,CASSPQGAGELFF,TGTGCCAGCAGCCCCCAGGGAGCCGGGGAGCTGTTTTTT
TRBJ2-7,NA,NA,TRBV11-1,12,CASSLSSYEQYF,TGTGCCAGCAGCTTATCCTCCTACGAGCAGTACTTC
TRBJ2-7,NA,NA,TRBV6-1,11,CASTRSYEQYF,TGTGCCAGCACCCGCTCCTACGAGCAGTACTTC
TRBJ2-6,NA,NA,TRBV11-2,16,CASSLRGAGGANVLTF,TGTGCCAGCAGCCTTCGGGGGGCCGGTGGGGCCAACGTCCTGACTTTC